These 5 T cell receptor beta chains share one sample of origin, sequenced in a study of blood T cell repertoires in COVID-19. TCRdb's table, derived via immunoSEQ multiplex PCR, lists solely in-frame clones and lacks some. This sample yields tens of thousands of clones, of which 80% to 85% are seen a single time; approximately 25% belongs to the top ten. The sample taken for sequencing was peripheral blood. The receptors come from a human donor in a cohort sampled during active COVID-19.

The J gene is TRBJ2-3, the V gene TRBV5-6, with TRBD2 matching 10 bases. J gave up 1 base and V 0 bases, and 5 bases lay outside the gene matches. The CDR3 is 17 residues long. Germline CDR1 and CDR2: SGHDT and YYEEEE. This CDR3 reads CASSLAALAGGTDTQYF. DNA for the CDR3: TGTGCCAGCAGCTTGGCGGCTCTAGCGGGGGGCACAGATACGCAGTATTTT.

CDR3 sequence: CASRANRGPTEAFF. The CDR3 DNA reads as TGTGCCAGCAGGGCAAATCGAGGGCCCACTGAAGCTTTCTTT. The chain couples TRBV6-5 to TRBJ1-1; D remains unclear. Germline assignment: CDR1 MNHEY and CDR2 SVGAGI. The length of the CDR3 is 14 residues. Trimming cost V 6 bases and J 4 bases, with 15 bases left between them.

The rearrangement links TRBV28 to TRBJ2-6, with 11 nucleotides matching TRBD1. This CDR3 contains 18 residues. Germline-derived CDR1 and CDR2 are MDHEN and SYDVKM. Trimming at V came to 2 bases and at J to 2 bases, leaving 5 bases not matched to a gene. CDR3 sequence: CASSLPSGQGAGANVLTF. CDR3 sequence (DNA): TGTGCCAGCAGTTTACCCTCGGGACAGGGGGCTGGGGCCAACGTCCTGACTTTC.

The chain employs TRBV27 and TRBJ2-3, with D possibly matching TRBD2 (6 bases). This CDR3 is 16 amino acids long. Trimming left V 0 bases short and J 2 bases short, with 12 bases between. CDR1 and CDR2 (germline): MNHEY, SMNVEV (reference sequence). The CDR3 protein is CASSLSWRAFTDTQYF. CDR3 sequence (DNA): TGTGCCAGCAGTTTATCGTGGAGGGCCTTCACAGATACGCAGTATTTT.

The chain has TRBV6-5 and TRBJ2-5; TRBD2 might be the D (6 bases). The CDR3 totals 11 residues. Trimming stripped 0 bases from V and 13 bases from J, with 9 bases between. Looked up from germline, CDR1 is MNHEY and CDR2 is SVGAGI. The CDR3 coding sequence is TGTGCCAGCAGTTACTCCGGGACTCTGTACTTC. Its translation is CASSYSGTLYF.